The present T cell receptor beta chain was sequenced within a study of beta chain features in type 1 diabetes. Study conclusions and caveats: TCRB CDR3 length was moderately but significantly reduced in all four CD4+ subsets of Type 1 diabetes patients. Junctions at VDJ sites from type 1 diabetes patients had fewer insertions and more deletions.

The sequenced template was cDNA made from the entire isolated RNA. Assay: immunoSEQ multiplex PCR; the TCRdb copy retains only in-frame clones and omits some. The top ten clones hold 3% to 4% of a sample with 250,000 or so clones, 27% of them seen once. As concerns this clone: The target antigen is unknown.

Trimming took off 0 bases at V and 1 base at J, with 9 bases between the two ends. Germline V gene data show CDR1 as SGHVS and CDR2 as FQNEAQ. This CDR3 has 16 amino acids. CD45RO/CCR7/CD25/CD127/CD95/CD27 sorting isolated CD4+ naive, central memory, regulatory and stem cell-like memory cells. This TCR came from a man younger than 45 in good health. The specimen was central memory CD4+ T cells from blood. The gene calls are TRBV7-8 and TRBJ2-2; no clear D. The CDR3 is CASSLARAENTGELFF. The CDR3 bases are TGTGCCAGCAGCTTAGCTAGGGCCGAGAACACCGGGGAGCTGTTTTTT.